Listed here are 20 T cell receptor beta chains from one sample, sequenced in a study of T-cell reconstitution after alpha-beta-depleted transplantation in children (dated by TCRdb to about 2016). Libraries came from PCR. The reads were generated on an Illumina HiSeq 2500. To normalize quantification of the TCRbeta repertoire, the TCR libraries were built with molecular barcoding that relied on unique molecular identifiers. TCRdb reprocessing: public reads trimmed at Q25 with fastp, clones called with MiXCR, in-frame beta chains kept. Entries are consolidated by CDR3 protein sequence, retaining the most common genes and DNA. The sample yields around 360,000 distinct CDR3 sequences; around 10% were counted once. Clones ranked in the top ten supply about 2.3% of the sample. Sequences were derived from PBMCs from the stem cell graft donor, sampled from the stem cell graft. The receptors stem from a human donor who donated a stem cell graft to a child with acute lymphoblastic leukemia.

This clonotype has more than one count but fewer than ten. The rearrangement joins TRBV3-1 to TRBJ1-2, with D maybe TRBD1 (5 bases). V was pared by 3 bases and J by 1 base, with 18 bases between. The CDR3 is made up of 17 amino acids. The germline V gene has CDR1 LGHDT and CDR2 YNNKEL (reference sequence). DNA of the CDR3: TGTGCCAGCAGCCAGGATAGGGAACAGGAAGATAACTATGGCTACACCTTC. This translates into CASSQDREQEDNYGYTF.

This clonotype turned up a few times. This chain connects TRBV5-5 to TRBJ2-1; 9 nucleotides match TRBD1. The germline CDR1 and CDR2 sequences are SGHKS and YYEKEE (reference sequence). With V trimmed by 0 bases and J by 5 bases, 9 bases remained unmatched. This CDR3 spans 17 amino acids. The CDR3 region has the DNA TGTGCCAGCAGCTTGGCTTTGGACAGGGGAGGTCACAATGAGCAGTTCTTC. The encoded protein is CASSLALDRGGHNEQFF.

This clonotype came up a few times. The CDR3 DNA follows: TGTGCCAGCAGCCAAGAGCACGGGACCCAGTACTTC. The encoded protein is CASSQEHGTQYF. This chain links TRBV3-1 with TRBJ2-5; D unclear. V was clipped by 0 bases and J by 7 bases, with 6 bases between them. Germline CDR1 is LGHDT and CDR2 is YNNKEL (reference sequence). CDR3 length: 12 residues.

This clonotype came up a few times. This chain connects TRBV5-1 to TRBJ2-7, with TRBD2 matching over 7 bases. The V and J ends lost 5 bases and 4 bases, in that order; junction bases with no gene match: 9. Per germline, CDR1 SGHRS and CDR2 YFSETQ. CDR3 size: 14 residues. The CDR3 nucleotides read TGCGCCAGCAGTCCCGGGACTATATCTTACGAGCAGTACTTC. It is translated as CASSPGTISYEQYF.

This clonotype was detected ten times or more. V gene TRBV6-2 or TRBV6-3 combines with J gene TRBJ2-7; D is tentatively TRBD1 or TRBD2 (6 bases each). Germline-derived CDR1 and CDR2 are MNHEY and SVGEGT. The CDR3 consists of 18 residues. The V end lost 0 bases, the J end lost 4 bases, and 22 bases lay between the germline ends. In DNA, the CDR3 is TGTGCCAGCAGTTACTCATTCTCAGGAACAAGGGGGGATTACGAGCAGTACTTC. It translates to CASSYSFSGTRGDYEQYF.

This clonotype showed up just a few times. This rearrangement joins TRBV12-3 or TRBV12-4 to TRBJ2-1, with TRBD2 matching over 13 bases. CDR3 length: 15 residues. The V and J ends lost 4 bases and 7 bases, in that order; junction bases with no gene match: 4. CDR3 nucleotides: TGTGCCAGCAGTTCGAGGACTAGCGGGAGAAATGAGCAGTTCTTC. Translated: CASSSRTSGRNEQFF.

This clonotype came up a few times. The chain uses TRBV27 and TRBJ2-7, with D perhaps TRBD1 (5 bases). Between the trimmed V and J ends, which lost 5 bases and 2 bases, there was a span of 13 bases. In germline, CDR1 is MNHEY, CDR2 SMNVEV (reference sequence). CDR3 length: 14 residues. As DNA, the CDR3 is TGTGCCAGCAGTCCGACAGCCTCCGCCTACGAGCAGTACTTC. Amino acid sequence: CASSPTASAYEQYF.

This clonotype turned up a few times. V usage is TRBV11-2 and J usage is TRBJ2-6; 9 bases are shared with TRBD1. Trimming cost V 6 bases and J 0 bases; bases outside gene matches: 3. This CDR3 is built from 16 residues. Germline CDR1 SGHAT, CDR2 FQNNGV. This CDR3 is CASRGQGLSGANVLTF. Here the CDR3 DNA reads TGTGCCAGCAGGGGACAGGGACTCTCTGGGGCCAACGTCCTGACTTTC. Based on the CDR3 plus reference TRBV11-2 and TRBJ2-6, the full variable domain is EAGVAQSPRYKIIEKRQSVAFWCNPISGHATLYWYQQILGQGPKLLIQFQNNGVVDDSQLPKDRFSAERLKGVDSTLKIQPAKLEDSAVYLCASRGQGLSGANVLTFGAGSRLTVL.

The V gene is TRBV5-1, the J gene TRBJ2-1, with 10 positions matching TRBD2. CDR1 is SGHRS, CDR2 YFSETQ, per germline. The junction had 4 bases not matched to a gene; V was cut back by 0 bases and J by 4 bases. The CDR3 has 16 amino acids. The CDR3 region is CASSLAVAGGYNEQFF. As DNA, the CDR3 is TGCGCCAGCAGCTTGGCGGTAGCGGGAGGATACAATGAGCAGTTCTTC.

The chain recombines TRBV10-3 with TRBJ2-7, with D unclear. V was shortened by 3 bases and J by 6 bases, with 6 bases between the two germline ends. The CDR3 has 11 amino acids. CDR1 ENHRY and CDR2 SYGVKD come from the germline V gene. CDR3 sequence (DNA): TGTGCCATCAGTGATGTCAGCGAGCAGTACTTC. Residues: CAISDVSEQYF.

This clonotype was seen at least ten times. This sequence joins TRBV28 and TRBJ1-2, with D perhaps matching TRBD1 (6 bases). Germline-derived CDR1 and CDR2 are MDHEN and SYDVKM. The CDR3 has 13 residues. The V and J ends lost 5 bases and 4 bases respectively, with 11 bases between them. The CDR3 nucleotides read TGTGCCAGCAGTCCTACAGGGCTCTATGGCTACACCTTC. It is translated as CASSPTGLYGYTF.

Concerning this clonotype itself: One end of the junction varies from germline; a read error may be responsible. The chain couples TRBV7-8 to TRBJ2-7; 9 bases align to TRBD1. The CDR3 loop spans 17 amino acids. From germline, CDR1 is SGHVS and CDR2 FQNEAQ. DNA for the CDR3: TGTGCCAGCACCTTAACCGACAGGGGGGGCCACTCCTACGAGCAGTACTTC. It yields the protein CASTLTDRGGHSYEQYF. Complete variable domain (other parts from reference TRBV7-8 and TRBJ2-7): GAGVSQSPRYKVAKRGQDVALRCDPISGHVSLFWYQQALGQGPEFLTYFQNEAQLDKSGLPSDRFFAERPEGSVSTLKIQRTQQEDSAVYLCASTLTDRGGHSYEQYFGPGTRLTVT.

This clonotype was seen more than once but under ten times. The V call is TRBV7-2, the J call TRBJ1-2; no clear D gene. The germline CDR1 and CDR2 sequences are SGHTA and FQGNSA. CDR3 size: 14 residues. With 4 bases removed from V and 5 bases from J, the gap between germline ends came to 14 bases. The CDR3 spells CASSWTTRGYGYTF. The CDR3 region has the DNA TGTGCCAGCAGCTGGACGACCCGGGGATATGGCTACACCTTC.

This chain connects TRBV24-1 to TRBJ1-2, with D perhaps matching TRBD1 (5 bases). CDR1 and CDR2 (germline): KGHDR, SFDVKD. The CDR3 consists of 15 residues. The V end lost 3 bases, the J end lost 5 bases, and 15 bases lay between the germline ends. For the CDR3, the DNA is TGTGCCACCAGTGATGCTACCGGGACGGATTATGGCTACACCTTC. Translating gives CATSDATGTDYGYTF.

J is TRBJ2-5 and V is TRBV7-9; maybe TRBD2 (6 bases). Germline V gene sequence: CDR1 SEHNR, CDR2 FQNEAQ (reference sequence). The length of the CDR3 is 15 residues. Trimming cost V 2 bases and J 1 base, with 11 bases left between them. The CDR3 protein is CASSLLGGAQETQYF. CDR3 DNA: TGTGCCAGCAGCTTACTCGGCGGGGCCCAAGAGACCCAGTACTTC.

The chain employs TRBV7-2 and TRBJ2-1; tentative D call: TRBD2 (6 bases). The germline CDR1 and CDR2 sequences are SGHTA and FQGNSA. The CDR3 runs 15 residues. The germline V and J ends were trimmed by 4 bases and 4 bases, with 14 bases remaining between them. CDR3 amino acids: CASSSERVLYNEQFF. CDR3 in DNA: TGTGCCAGCAGCTCGGAGCGGGTACTGTACAATGAGCAGTTCTTC.

This clonotype was counted a few times. This rearrangement joins TRBV15 to TRBJ2-7; no clear D. V was trimmed by 3 bases and J by 5 bases, leaving 17 bases between them. The CDR3 has 15 amino acids. Germline V gene lookup returns CDR1 LNHNV and CDR2 YYDKDF (reference sequence). CDR3 nucleotides: TGTGCCACCAGCAGGCGAAGACAATCAAACCACGAGCAGTACTTC. Residues: CATSRRRQSNHEQYF.

This clonotype was recorded only once. V usage is TRBV20-1 and J usage is TRBJ2-7, with D perhaps TRBD2 (6 bases). There are 15 residues in the CDR3. In germline, CDR1 is DFQATT, CDR2 SNEGSKA (reference sequence). With 0 bases removed from V and 4 bases from J, the gap between germline ends came to 16 bases. CDR3 bases: TGCAGTGCTAGAGATCGGCCAGGTAGCGGATACGAGCAGTACTTC. Protein: CSARDRPGSGYEQYF.

At least ten counts were recorded for this clonotype. The chain joins TRBV6-6 to TRBJ2-5; TRBD2 matches 7 bases. The germline V gene has CDR1 MNHNY and CDR2 SVGAGI (reference sequence). The V gene end was trimmed by 6 bases and the J gene end by 0 bases; junction bases not matched to a gene: 1. This CDR3 spans 13 amino acids. The CDR3 reads CASSRGDQETQYF. CDR3 DNA sequence: TGTGCCAGCAGCCGGGGGGACCAAGAGACCCAGTACTTC.

The chain employs TRBV18 and TRBJ1-2; a weak D match, TRBD1 (5 bases). The V gene lost 3 bases and the J gene lost 9 bases, with 11 bases spanning the gap. CDR1 is KGHSH and CDR2 is LQKENI in the germline V gene. CDR3 size: 12 residues. The CDR3 DNA sequence: TGTGCCAGCTCACCCGGGCCAGGGAGCTACACCTTC. Translation: CASSPGPGSYTF.